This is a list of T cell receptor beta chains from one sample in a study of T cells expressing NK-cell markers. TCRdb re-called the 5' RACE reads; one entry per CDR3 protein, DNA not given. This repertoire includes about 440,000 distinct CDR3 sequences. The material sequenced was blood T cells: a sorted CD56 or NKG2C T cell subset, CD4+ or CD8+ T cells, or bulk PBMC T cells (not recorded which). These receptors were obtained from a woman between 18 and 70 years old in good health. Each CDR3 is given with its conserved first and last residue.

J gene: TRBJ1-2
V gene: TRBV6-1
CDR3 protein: CASKRQGHYGYTF

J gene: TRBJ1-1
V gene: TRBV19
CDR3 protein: CASKTGATEAFF

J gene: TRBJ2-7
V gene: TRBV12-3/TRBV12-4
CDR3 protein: CASTDRRGLSYEQYF

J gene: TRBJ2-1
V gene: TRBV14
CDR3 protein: CASSPDITAYNEQFF

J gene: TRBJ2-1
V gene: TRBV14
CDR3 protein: CASPASSYNEQFF

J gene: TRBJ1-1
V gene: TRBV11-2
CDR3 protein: CASSPSHLQGSKTEAFF

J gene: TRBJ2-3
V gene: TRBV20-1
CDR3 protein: CSGANPADTQYF

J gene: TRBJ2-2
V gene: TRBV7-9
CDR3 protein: CASSFKNSNTGELFF

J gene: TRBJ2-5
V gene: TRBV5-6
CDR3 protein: CASSPGTEQETQYF

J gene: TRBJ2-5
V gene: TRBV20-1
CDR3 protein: CSARDGRDLQETQYF

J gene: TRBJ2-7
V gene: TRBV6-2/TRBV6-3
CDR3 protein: CASSYSSPYEQYF

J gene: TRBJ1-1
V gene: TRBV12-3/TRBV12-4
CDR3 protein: CASNSGRMGNTEAFF

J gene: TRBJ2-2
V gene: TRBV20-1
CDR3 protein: CSASGTGVEGGELFF

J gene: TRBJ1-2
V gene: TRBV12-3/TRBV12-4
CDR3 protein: CASTPNAGVIGYTF

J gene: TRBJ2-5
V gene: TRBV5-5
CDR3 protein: CASSLVAQGQETQYF

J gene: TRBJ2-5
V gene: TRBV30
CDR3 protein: CAGGRTSVQETQYF

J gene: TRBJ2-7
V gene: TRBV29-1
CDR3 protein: CSVFGEDRRTYEQYF

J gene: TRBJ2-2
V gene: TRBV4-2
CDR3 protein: CASSQDDFLTGDPGELFF